Given below is one T cell receptor beta chain in context. Isolation recovered at least 7 million PBMCs from every sample. This sample is part of a study of blood T cells in healthy people across ages. V was pared by 5 bases and J by 6 bases, with 16 bases between. The CDR3 covers 14 residues. CDR1 SGHTA and CDR2 FQGNSA come from the germline V gene. For the second PCR, which ran for about 7 to 11 cycles, a sample-barcoded 5' primer and a J-beta primer mix were used. Via MiXCR, TCRdb re-called the 5' RACE reads, giving one row per CDR3 protein. The sample has roughly 830,000 distinct CDR3 sequences, approximately 59% seen once.

Sequenced material: blood. V gene TRBV7-2 combines with J gene TRBJ1-1; no reliable D call. The sequence was collected from a man aged 25 to 40 in good health. The CDR3 DNA reads as TGTGCCAGCAGCCCCGTCCGGGCCAGCGCTGAAGCTTTCTTT. This translates into CASSPVRASAEAFF.